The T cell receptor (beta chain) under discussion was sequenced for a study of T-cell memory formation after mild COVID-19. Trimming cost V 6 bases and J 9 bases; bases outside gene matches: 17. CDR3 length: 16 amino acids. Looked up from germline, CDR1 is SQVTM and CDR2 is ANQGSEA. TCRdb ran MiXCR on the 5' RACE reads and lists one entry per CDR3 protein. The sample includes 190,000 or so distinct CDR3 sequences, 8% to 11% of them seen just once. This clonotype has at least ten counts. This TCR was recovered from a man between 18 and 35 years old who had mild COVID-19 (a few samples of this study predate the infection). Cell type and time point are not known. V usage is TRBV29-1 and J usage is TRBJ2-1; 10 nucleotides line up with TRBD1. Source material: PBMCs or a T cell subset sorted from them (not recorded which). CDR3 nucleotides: TGCAGCGTCGGCCCAGGGACAGGGGCGTACGGGGCTGAGCAGTTCTTC. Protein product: CSVGPGTGAYGAEQFF.